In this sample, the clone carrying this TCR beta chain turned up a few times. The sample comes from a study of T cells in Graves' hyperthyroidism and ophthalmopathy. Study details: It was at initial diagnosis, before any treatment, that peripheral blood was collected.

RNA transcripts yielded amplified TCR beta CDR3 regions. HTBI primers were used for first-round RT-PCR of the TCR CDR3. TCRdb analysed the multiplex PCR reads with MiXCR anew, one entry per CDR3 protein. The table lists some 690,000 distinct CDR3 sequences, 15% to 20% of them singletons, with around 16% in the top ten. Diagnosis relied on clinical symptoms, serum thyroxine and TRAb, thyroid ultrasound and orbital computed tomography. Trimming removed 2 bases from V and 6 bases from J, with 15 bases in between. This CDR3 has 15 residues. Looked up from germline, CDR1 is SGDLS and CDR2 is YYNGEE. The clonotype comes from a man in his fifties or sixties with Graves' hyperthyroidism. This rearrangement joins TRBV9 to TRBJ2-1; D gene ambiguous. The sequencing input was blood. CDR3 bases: TGTGCCAGCAGCGTCCTGTCCGAACCGCGCAATGAGCAGTTCTTC. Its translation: CASSVLSEPRNEQFF.